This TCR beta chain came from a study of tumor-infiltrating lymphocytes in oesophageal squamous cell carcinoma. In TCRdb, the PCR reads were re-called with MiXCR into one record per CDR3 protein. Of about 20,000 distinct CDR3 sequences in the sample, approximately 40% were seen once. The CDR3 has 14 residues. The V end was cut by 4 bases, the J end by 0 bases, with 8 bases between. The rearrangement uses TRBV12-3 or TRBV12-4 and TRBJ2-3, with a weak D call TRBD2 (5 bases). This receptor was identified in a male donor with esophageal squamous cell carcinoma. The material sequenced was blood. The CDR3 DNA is TGTGCCAGCAGTTACCAGCGGAGCACAGATACGCAGTATTTT. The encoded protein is CASSYQRSTDTQYF.